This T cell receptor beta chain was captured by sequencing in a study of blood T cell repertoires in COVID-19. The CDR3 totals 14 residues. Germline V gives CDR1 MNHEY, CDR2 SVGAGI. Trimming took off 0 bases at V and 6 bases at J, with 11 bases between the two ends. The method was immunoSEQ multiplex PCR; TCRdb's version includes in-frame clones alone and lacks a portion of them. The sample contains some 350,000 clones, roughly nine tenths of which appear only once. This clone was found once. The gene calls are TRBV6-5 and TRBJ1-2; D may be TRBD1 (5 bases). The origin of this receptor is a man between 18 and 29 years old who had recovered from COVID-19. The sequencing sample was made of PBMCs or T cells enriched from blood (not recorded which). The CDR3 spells CASSYSAQGHGYTF. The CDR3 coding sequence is TGTGCCAGCAGTTACTCGGCGCAGGGTCATGGCTACACCTTC.